This TCR beta chain is from a study of metastatic and nonmetastatic thyroid tumors. About the study: Where malignant and benign thyroid patients were concerned, repertoires were compared across blood and tumor or nodule tissue.

Study-level findings and limits: In blood and tumor, TCR beta diversity was reportedly significantly higher in malignant thyroid tumors than in benign nodules.

As to this clone: Its antigen is unidentified.

With MiXCR, TCRdb reprocessed the PCR reads. The sample has about 16,000 clones, less than 20% seen once. No treatment had been given to any patient before thyroid surgery. The sequencing sample was made of blood. This TCR came from a female donor with papillary thyroid cancer or a benign thyroid nodule (not recorded which). Some clones in this sample may be carry-over from other donors' samples.

CDR3 sequence (DNA): TGCGCCAGCAGCTTGGAAGCACTAGCGGGAACGTCCAATGAGCAGTTCTTC. Its translation is CASSLEALAGTSNEQFF. The chain employs TRBV5-1 and TRBJ2-1, with TRBD2 identical over 10 bases. J was trimmed by 6 bases and V by 0 bases; bases with no gene match: 9. The CDR3 contains 17 residues. Germline lookup yields CDR1 SGHRS and CDR2 YFSETQ.